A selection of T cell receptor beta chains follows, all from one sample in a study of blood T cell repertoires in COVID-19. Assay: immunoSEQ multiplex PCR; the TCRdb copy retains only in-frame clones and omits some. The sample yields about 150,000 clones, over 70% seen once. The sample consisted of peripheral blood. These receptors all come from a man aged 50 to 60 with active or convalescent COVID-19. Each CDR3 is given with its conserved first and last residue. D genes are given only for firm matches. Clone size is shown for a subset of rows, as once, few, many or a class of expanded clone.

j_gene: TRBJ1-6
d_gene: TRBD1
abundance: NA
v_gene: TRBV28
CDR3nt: TGTGCCAGCAGTTTAGGGGACAGGGTGTTCTCCTATAATTCACCCCTCCACTTT
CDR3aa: CASSLGDRVFSYNSPLHF

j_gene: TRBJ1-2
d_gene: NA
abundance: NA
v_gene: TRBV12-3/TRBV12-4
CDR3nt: TGTGCCAGCAGCCTAAGCAGGGGTGGCTACACCTTC
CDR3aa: CASSLSRGGYTF

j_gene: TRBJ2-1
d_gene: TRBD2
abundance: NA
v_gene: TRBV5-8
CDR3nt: TGTGCCAGCAGCTTGTTCGGGGGAGGGGACAATGAGCAGTTCTTC
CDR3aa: CASSLFGGGDNEQFF

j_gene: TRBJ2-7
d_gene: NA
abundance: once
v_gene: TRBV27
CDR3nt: TGTGCCAGCAGTCCATCCCCGAGGGGACTCTACGAGCAGTACTTC
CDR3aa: CASSPSPRGLYEQYF

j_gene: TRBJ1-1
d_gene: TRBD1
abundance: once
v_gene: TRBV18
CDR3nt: TGTGCCAGCTCACCCCGTGTGTTGGGACAGGGGCAATTCATGAACACTGAAGCTTTCTTT
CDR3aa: CASSPRVLGQGQFMNTEAFF

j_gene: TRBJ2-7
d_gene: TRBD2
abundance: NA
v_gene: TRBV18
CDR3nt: TGTGCCAGCTCACCCGGACTAGAAGCCTACGAGCAGTACTTC
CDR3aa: CASSPGLEAYEQYF

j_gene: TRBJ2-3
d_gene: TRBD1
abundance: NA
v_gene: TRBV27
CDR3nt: TGTGCCAGCAGTTTATCGGAGCCGGGACAGCTGAGCACAGATACGCAGTATTTT
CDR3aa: CASSLSEPGQLSTDTQYF

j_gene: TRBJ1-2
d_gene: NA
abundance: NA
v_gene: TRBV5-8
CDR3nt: TGTGCCAGCAGCTTGCCCCCGGAGTTTAACTATGGCTACACCTTC
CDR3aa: CASSLPPEFNYGYTF

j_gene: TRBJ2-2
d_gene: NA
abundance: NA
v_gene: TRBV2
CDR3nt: TGTGCCAGCAATAGGGAGGACACCGGGGAGCTGTTTTTT
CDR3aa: CASNREDTGELFF

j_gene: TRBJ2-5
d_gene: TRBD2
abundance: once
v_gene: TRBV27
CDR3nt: TGTGCCAGCAGTCTGGGACTAGCGGGAGTGGAGACCCAGTACTTC
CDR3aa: CASSLGLAGVETQYF

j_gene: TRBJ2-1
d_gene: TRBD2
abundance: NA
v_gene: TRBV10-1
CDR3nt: TGCGCCAGCAGCGGGACTACCTACGACAATGAGCAGTTCTTC
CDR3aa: CASSGTTYDNEQFF

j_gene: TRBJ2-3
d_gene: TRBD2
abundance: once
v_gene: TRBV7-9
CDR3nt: TGTGCCAGCAGCCCACCGGGAGCGGGAGAAACAGATACGCAGTATTTT
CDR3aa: CASSPPGAGETDTQYF

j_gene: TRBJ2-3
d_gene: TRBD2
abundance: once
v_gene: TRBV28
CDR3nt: TGTGCCAGCAGTCCCACTAGCGGGGGCACAGATACGCAGTATTTT
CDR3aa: CASSPTSGGTDTQYF

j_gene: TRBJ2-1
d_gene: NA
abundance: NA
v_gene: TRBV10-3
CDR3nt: TGTGCCATCCGAGCGGAGGATGAGCAGTTCTTC
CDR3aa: CAIRAEDEQFF

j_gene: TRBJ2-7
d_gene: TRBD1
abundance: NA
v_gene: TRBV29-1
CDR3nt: TGCAGCGTTGAAATGAGGACAGGGAACGACGAGCAGTACTTC
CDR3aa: CSVEMRTGNDEQYF

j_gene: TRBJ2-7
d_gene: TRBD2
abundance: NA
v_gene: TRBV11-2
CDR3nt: TGTGCCAGCAACCAAGCAGCGGGAGTGCCCTACGAGCAGTACTTC
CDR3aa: CASNQAAGVPYEQYF

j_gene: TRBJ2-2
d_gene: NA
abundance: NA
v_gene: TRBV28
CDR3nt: TGTGCCAGCACCGCCCAGGGGACACGGGGCGGGAACACCGGGGAGCTGTTTTTT
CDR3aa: CASTAQGTRGGNTGELFF